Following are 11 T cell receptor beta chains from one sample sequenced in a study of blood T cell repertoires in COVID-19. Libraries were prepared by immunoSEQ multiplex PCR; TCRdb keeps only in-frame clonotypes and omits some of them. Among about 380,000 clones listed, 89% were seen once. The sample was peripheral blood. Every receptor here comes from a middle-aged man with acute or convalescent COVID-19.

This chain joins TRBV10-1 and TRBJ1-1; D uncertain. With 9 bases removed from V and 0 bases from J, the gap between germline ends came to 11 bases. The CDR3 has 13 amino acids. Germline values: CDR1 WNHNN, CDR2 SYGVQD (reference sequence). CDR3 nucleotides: TGCGCCAGTATGGAGGGAATGAACACTGAAGCTTTCTTT. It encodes CASMEGMNTEAFF.

The CDR3 DNA follows: TGCGCCAGCAGCTTGGAGGGGGTCACAGATACGCAGTATTTT. Amino acids: CASSLEGVTDTQYF. V is TRBV5-1 and J is TRBJ2-3; D is perhaps TRBD1 (6 bases). CDR1 and CDR2 from the germline V gene are SGHRS and YFSETQ. The CDR3 covers 14 residues. Trimming shortened V by 0 bases and J by 2 bases, and 7 bases separated the two germline ends.

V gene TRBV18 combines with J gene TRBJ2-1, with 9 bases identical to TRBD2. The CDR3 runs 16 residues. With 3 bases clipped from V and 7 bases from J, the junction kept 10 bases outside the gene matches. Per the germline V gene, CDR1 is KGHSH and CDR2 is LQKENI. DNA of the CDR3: TGTGCCAGCTCACCGGGACTAGCCCCCGGGACTAATGAGCAGTTCTTC. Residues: CASSPGLAPGTNEQFF.

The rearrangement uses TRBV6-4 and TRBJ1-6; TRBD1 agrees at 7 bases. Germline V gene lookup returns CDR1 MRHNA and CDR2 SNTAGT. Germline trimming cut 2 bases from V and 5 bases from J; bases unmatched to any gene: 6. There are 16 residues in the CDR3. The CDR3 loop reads CASSDPRDRNNSPLHF. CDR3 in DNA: TGTGCCAGCAGTGACCCCCGGGACAGAAATAATTCACCCCTCCACTTT.

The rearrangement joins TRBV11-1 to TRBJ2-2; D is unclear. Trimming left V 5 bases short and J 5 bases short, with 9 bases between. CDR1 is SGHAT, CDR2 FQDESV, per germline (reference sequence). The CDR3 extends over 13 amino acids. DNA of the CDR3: TGTGCCAGCAGCGCAGGCTCTACCGGGGAGCTGTTTTTT. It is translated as CASSAGSTGELFF.

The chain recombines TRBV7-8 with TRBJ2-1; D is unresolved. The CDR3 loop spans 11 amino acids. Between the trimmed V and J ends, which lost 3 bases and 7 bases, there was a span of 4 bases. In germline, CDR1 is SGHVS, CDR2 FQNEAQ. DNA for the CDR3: TGTGCCAGCAGCTTCTATAATGAGCAGTTCTTC. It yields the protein CASSFYNEQFF.

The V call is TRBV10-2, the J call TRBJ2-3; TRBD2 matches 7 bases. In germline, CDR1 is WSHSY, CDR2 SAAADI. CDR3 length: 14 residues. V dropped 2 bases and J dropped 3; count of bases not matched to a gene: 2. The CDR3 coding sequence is TGCGCCAGCAGTGAGGTCGGGAGGACAGATACGCAGTATTTT. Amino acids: CASSEVGRTDTQYF.

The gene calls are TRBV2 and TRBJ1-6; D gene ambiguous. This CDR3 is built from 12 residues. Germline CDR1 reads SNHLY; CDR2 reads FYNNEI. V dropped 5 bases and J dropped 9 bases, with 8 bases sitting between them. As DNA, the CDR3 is TGTGCCAGCAGTTCTTCAGGTTCACCCCTCCACTTT. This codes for CASSSSGSPLHF. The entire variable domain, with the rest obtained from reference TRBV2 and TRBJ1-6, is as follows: EPEVTQTPSHQVTQMGQEVILRCVPISNHLYFYWYRQILGQKVEFLVSFYNNEISEKSEIFDDQFSVERPDGSNFTLKIRSTKLEDSAMYFCASSSSGSPLHFGNGTRLTVT.

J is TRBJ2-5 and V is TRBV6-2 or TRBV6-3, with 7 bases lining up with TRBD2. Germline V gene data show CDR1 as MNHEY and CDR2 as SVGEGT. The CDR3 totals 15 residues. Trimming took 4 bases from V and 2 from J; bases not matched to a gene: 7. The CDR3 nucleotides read TGTGCCAGCAGTTCAATCCCGGGGGGTCAAGAGACCCAGTACTTC. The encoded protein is CASSSIPGGQETQYF.

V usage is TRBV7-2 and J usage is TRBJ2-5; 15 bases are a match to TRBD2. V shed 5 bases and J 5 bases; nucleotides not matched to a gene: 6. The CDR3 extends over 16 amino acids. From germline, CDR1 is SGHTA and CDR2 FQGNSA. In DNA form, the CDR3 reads TGTGCCAGCAGCGACCGGACTAGCGGGGGGGCGGAGACCCAGTACTTC. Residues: CASSDRTSGGAETQYF.

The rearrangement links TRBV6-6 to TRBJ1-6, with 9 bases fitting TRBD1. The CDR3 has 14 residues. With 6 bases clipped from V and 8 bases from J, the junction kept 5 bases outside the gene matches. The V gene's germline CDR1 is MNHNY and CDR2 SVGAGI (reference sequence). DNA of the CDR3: TGTGCCAGCAGCGACAGGGGGATCGATTCACCCCTCCACTTT. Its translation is CASSDRGIDSPLHF.